Shown below are 16 T cell receptor beta chains from a single sample sequenced in a study of graft-versus-host responses after intestinal transplantation. The assay was immunoSEQ multiplex PCR, and TCRdb's table has in-frame clones only and misses some. The sample consists of just over 85,000 clones, roughly 92% of them appearing once. Antigens of these TCRs are unknown. The sample was unstimulated CD8+ T cells sorted from spleen or lymph node cells, taken before transplant. These receptors came from a human donor who was the organ donor for an intestinal transplant.

The chain employs TRBV19 and TRBJ2-7, with 8 bases identical to TRBD1. The ends lost 3 bases at V and 3 bases at J; junction bases unmatched: 7. Looked up from germline, CDR1 is LNHDA and CDR2 is SQIVND (reference sequence). This CDR3 is built from 15 residues. The CDR3 DNA is TGTGCCAGTAGTATTGGTACAGGGGGATTCTACGAGCAGTACTTC. Amino acids: CASSIGTGGFYEQYF. The whole variable domain, remainder taken from reference TRBV19 and TRBJ2-7, is DGGITQSPKYLFRKEGQNVTLSCEQNLNHDAMYWYRQDPGQGLRLIYYSQIVNDFQKGDIAEGYSVSREKKESFPLTVTSAQKNPTAFYLCASSIGTGGFYEQYFGPGTRLTVT.

J is TRBJ1-1 and V is TRBV11-2, with a weak D call TRBD1 (5 bases). The CDR3 covers 14 residues. V lost 1 base and J lost 1, with 7 bases in between. Germline CDR1 reads SGHAT; CDR2 reads FQNNGV. CDR3: CASSLGGGNTEAFF. CDR3 nucleotides: TGTGCCAGCAGCTTAGGGGGCGGGAACACTGAAGCTTTCTTT.

V is TRBV5-1 and J is TRBJ1-1; D gene ambiguous. The CDR3 is 13 amino acids. Trimming removed 0 bases at V and 0 bases at J, with 3 bases between. Germline assignment: CDR1 SGHRS and CDR2 YFSETQ. The CDR3 bases are TGCGCCAGCAGCTTGGCAGTGAACACTGAAGCTTTCTTT. This sequence encodes CASSLAVNTEAFF.

The chain uses TRBV6-5 and TRBJ2-2, with TRBD2 matching 8 bases. Germline CDR1 MNHEY, CDR2 SVGAGI. With V trimmed by 6 bases and J by 5 bases, 8 bases remained unmatched. The CDR3 extends over 15 amino acids. DNA for the CDR3: TGTGCCAGCAGCTCCGGGACTAGTTTTACCGGGGAGCTGTTTTTT. Its translation: CASSSGTSFTGELFF.

Only a few counts were recorded for this clone. The gene calls are TRBV19 and TRBJ1-5; possible D gene TRBD1, 6 bases. The CDR3 runs to 15 residues. The V and J ends lost 3 bases and 3 bases respectively, with 12 bases between them. CDR1 and CDR2 from the germline V gene are LNHDA and SQIVND (reference sequence). DNA for the CDR3: TGTGCCAGTAGTATTCGGGGGGCTGACAATCAGCCCCAGCATTTT. Protein sequence: CASSIRGADNQPQHF.

V and J are TRBV12-5 and TRBJ2-7, with TRBD2 as a possible D gene (6 bases). CDR1 is LGHNT and CDR2 is FRNRAP in the germline V gene. Trimming took 6 bases from V and 2 from J, leaving 14 bases between them. This CDR3 is 14 amino acids long. The CDR3 sequence is CASGFAGPPYEQYF. CDR3 nucleotide sequence: TGTGCTAGTGGGTTTGCGGGGCCCCCCTACGAGCAGTACTTC.

V is TRBV6-1 and J is TRBJ1-5, with 7 positions matching TRBD1. The CDR3 has 14 residues. Losses at the gene ends were 3 bases for V and 9 bases for J; bases not matched to a gene: 8. Germline V CDR1 and CDR2: MNHNS, SASEGT. Here the CDR3 reads CASSEGTDLWPQHF. CDR3 bases: TGTGCCAGCAGTGAGGGGACAGACCTTTGGCCCCAGCATTTT.

The gene calls are TRBV5-4 and TRBJ2-1; 11 bases fit TRBD2. V trimming: 0 bases; J trimming: 5 bases; junction bases outside the gene matches: 4. There are 16 residues in the CDR3. Germline lookup yields CDR1 SGHNT and CDR2 YYREEE (reference sequence). CDR3 loop: CASSLGGTSGNNEQFF. The DNA of the CDR3 is TGTGCCAGCAGCTTGGGGGGGACTAGCGGTAACAATGAGCAGTTCTTC.

The chain links TRBV5-4 to TRBJ1-1; 8 bases line up with TRBD1. The CDR3 has 17 amino acids. The trim removed 3 bases at V and 4 bases at J, leaving 14 bases unmatched. CDR1 and CDR2 from the germline V gene are SGHNT and YYREEE (reference sequence). CDR3 loop: CASSSTGTGLGGTEAFF. The CDR3 DNA reads TGTGCCAGCAGCTCGACCGGGACAGGTCTGGGAGGCACTGAAGCTTTCTTT.

The CDR3, as DNA: TGTGCCAGCAGCCCCCCCCGGAGCACAGATACGCAGTATTTT. Translated: CASSPPRSTDTQYF. V usage is TRBV7-6 and J usage is TRBJ2-3; D gene uncertain. The V gene lost 5 bases and the J gene lost 0 bases, with 9 bases spanning the gap. The CDR3 runs 14 residues. Germline values: CDR1 SGHVS, CDR2 FNYEAQ.

The chain is built from TRBV4-3 and TRBJ2-7; 7 positions match TRBD2. CDR3 length: 16 amino acids. V gave up 1 base and J gave up 1 base; unmatched junction bases: 7. Germline V CDR1 and CDR2: LGHNA, YSLEER. In nucleotides, the CDR3 is TGCGCCAGCAGCCAAGGAGTAGCGGGCCTTTCCTACGAGCAGTACTTC. Translation gives CASSQGVAGLSYEQYF.

This clone was recorded only once. The rearrangement uses TRBV4-1 and TRBJ1-2; D gene uncertain. Germline values: CDR1 MGHRA, CDR2 YSYEKL. CDR3 length equals 17 residues. Between the trimmed V and J ends, which lost 1 base and 2 bases, there was a span of 17 bases. This chain's CDR3 is CASSQAARREINYGYTF. DNA of the CDR3: TGCGCCAGCAGCCAAGCCGCCCGTCGGGAAATCAACTATGGCTACACCTTC.

This clone was seen only once. This chain connects TRBV6-1 to TRBJ1-1; D is perhaps TRBD1 (6 bases). The germline V and J ends were trimmed by 2 bases and 5 bases, with 12 bases remaining between them. Germline V gives CDR1 MNHNS, CDR2 SASEGT. The CDR3 totals 14 residues. CDR3 protein: CASSEYQGSTEAFF. The CDR3 DNA is TGTGCCAGCAGTGAATACCAGGGGAGTACTGAAGCTTTCTTT.

The chain employs TRBV5-1 and TRBJ2-1, with 7 positions matching TRBD1. Germline V lookup: CDR1 SGHRS, CDR2 YFSETQ. V lost 7 bases, J lost 4 bases, and 8 bases stayed unmatched. CDR3 length equals 14 residues. The CDR3 sequence is CASSRQGTYNEQFF. DNA for the CDR3: TGCGCCAGCTCCAGACAGGGAACATACAATGAGCAGTTCTTC.

The chain links TRBV7-9 to TRBJ1-5; TRBD1 might be the D (5 bases). Per the germline V gene, CDR1 is SEHNR and CDR2 is FQNEAQ (reference sequence). The CDR3 consists of 15 residues. Deletions cut 2 bases from V and 7 bases from J, with 15 bases between. For the CDR3, the DNA is TGTGCCAGCAGCTTATCGTCTGAGGAGGGGCAGCCCCAGCATTTT. The encoded protein is CASSLSSEEGQPQHF.

The chain has TRBV19 and TRBJ1-1; 8 positions agree with TRBD1. The trim removed 1 base at V and 8 bases at J, leaving 3 bases unmatched. The CDR3 has 13 residues. Looked up from germline, CDR1 is LNHDA and CDR2 is SQIVND (reference sequence). CDR3 region: CASSIATGVEAFF. For the CDR3, the DNA is TGTGCCAGTAGTATAGCGACAGGGGTCGAAGCTTTCTTT.